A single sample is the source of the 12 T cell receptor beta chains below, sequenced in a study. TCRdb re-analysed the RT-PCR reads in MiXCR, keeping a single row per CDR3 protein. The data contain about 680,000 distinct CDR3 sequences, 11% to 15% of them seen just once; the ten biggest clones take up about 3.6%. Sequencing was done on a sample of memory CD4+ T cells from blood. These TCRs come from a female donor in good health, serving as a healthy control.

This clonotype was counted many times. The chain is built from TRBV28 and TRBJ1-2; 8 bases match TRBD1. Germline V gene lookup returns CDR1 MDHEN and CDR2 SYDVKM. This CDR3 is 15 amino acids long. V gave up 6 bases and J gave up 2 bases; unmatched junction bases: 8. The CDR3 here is CASSSGTGVNYGYTF. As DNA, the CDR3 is TGTGCCAGCAGCTCCGGGACAGGAGTGAACTATGGCTACACCTTC.

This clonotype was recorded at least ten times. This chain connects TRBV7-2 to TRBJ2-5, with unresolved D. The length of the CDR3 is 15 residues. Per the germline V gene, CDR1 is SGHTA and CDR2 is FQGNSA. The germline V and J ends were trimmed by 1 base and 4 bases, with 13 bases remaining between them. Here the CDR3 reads CASSLVLGGRETQYF. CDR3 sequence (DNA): TGTGCCAGCAGCTTAGTCCTAGGCGGTCGAGAGACCCAGTACTTC.

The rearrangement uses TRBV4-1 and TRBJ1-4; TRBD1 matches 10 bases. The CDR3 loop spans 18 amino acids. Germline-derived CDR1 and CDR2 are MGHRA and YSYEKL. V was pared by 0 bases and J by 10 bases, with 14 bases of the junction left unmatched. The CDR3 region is CASSQESTPGTGDVKLFF. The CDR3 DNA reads TGCGCCAGCAGCCAAGAGAGTACCCCCGGGACAGGGGATGTAAAACTGTTTTTT.

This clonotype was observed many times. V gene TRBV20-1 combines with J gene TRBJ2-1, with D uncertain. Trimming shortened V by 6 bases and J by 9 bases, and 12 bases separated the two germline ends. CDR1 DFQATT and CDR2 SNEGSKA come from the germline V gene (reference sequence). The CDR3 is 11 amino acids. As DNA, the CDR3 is TGCAGTGCCACGATCTGGGGTGAGCAGTTCTTC. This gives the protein CSATIWGEQFF.

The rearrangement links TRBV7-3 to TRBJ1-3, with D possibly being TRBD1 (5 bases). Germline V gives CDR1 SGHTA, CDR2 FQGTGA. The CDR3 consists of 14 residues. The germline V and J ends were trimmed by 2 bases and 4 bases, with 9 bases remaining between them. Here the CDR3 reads CASSLGGDGNTIYF. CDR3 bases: TGTGCCAGCAGCTTAGGAGGGGACGGAAACACCATATATTTT. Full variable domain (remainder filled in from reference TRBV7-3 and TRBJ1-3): GAGVSQTPSNKVTEKGKYVELRCDPISGHTALYWYRQSLGQGPEFLIYFQGTGAADDSGLPNDRFFAVRPEGSVSTLKIQRTERGDSAVYLCASSLGGDGNTIYFGEGSWLTVV.

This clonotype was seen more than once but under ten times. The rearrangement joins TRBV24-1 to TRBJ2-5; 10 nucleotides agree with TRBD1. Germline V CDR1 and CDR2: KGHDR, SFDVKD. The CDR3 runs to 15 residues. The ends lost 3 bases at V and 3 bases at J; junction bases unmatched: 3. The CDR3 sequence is CATSDRGTGEETQYF. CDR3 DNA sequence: TGTGCCACCAGTGATAGAGGGACAGGGGAAGAGACCCAGTACTTC.

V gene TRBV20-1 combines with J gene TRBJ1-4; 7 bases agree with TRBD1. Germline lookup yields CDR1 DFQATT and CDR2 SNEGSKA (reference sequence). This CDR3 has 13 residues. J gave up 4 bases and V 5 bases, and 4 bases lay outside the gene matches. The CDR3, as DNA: TGCAGTGCTTCGGACAGGCTTAATGAAAAACTGTTTTTT. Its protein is CSASDRLNEKLFF.

In nucleotides, the CDR3 is TGTGCCAGCAGTCAAATCACGGACAGGCCTATCTACGAGCAGTACTTC. Its translation is CASSQITDRPIYEQYF. J is TRBJ2-7 and V is TRBV6-5; 7 bases agree with TRBD1. The junction had 13 bases not matched to a gene; V was cut back by 5 bases and J by 3 bases. Germline CDR1 and CDR2: MNHEY and SVGAGI. The CDR3 covers 16 residues.

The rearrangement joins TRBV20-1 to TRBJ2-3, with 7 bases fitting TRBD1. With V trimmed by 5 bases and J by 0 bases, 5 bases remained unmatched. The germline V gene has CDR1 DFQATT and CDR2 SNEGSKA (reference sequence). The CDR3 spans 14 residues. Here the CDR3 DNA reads TGCAGTGCTGTGGACAGGCATAGCACAGATACGCAGTATTTT. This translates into CSAVDRHSTDTQYF.

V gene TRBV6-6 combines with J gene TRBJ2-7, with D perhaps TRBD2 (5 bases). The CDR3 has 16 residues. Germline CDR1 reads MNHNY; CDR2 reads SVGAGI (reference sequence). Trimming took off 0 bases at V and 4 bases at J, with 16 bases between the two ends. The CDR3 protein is CASSYSAGRNAYEQYF. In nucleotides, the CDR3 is TGTGCCAGCAGTTACTCGGCGGGCAGGAACGCTTACGAGCAGTACTTC.

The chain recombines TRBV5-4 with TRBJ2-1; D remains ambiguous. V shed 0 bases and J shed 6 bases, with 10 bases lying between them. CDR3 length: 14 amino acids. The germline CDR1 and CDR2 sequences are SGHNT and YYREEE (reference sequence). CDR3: CASSLGSQGNEQFF. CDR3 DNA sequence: TGTGCCAGCAGCTTGGGTAGCCAAGGCAATGAGCAGTTCTTC. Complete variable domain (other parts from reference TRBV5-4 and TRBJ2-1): ETGVTQSPTHLIKTRGQQVTLRCSSQSGHNTVSWYQQALGQGPQFIFQYYREEENGRGNFPPRFSGLQFPNYSSELNVNALELDDSALYLCASSLGSQGNEQFFGPGTRLTVL.

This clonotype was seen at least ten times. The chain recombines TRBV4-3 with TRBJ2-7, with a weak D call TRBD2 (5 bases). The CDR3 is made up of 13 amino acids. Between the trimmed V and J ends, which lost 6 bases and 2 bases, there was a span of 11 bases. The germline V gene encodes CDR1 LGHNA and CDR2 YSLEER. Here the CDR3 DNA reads TGCGCCAGCAGTGACGGGGTAACCTACGAGCAGTACTTC. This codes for CASSDGVTYEQYF.